This paragraph covers one TCR beta chain sequence. How the authors handled the data: Amplification from reference gene primers served as the basis for estimated nucleated cell counts. Profiled with immunoSEQ multiplex PCR; TCRdb holds only in-frame clones, not every one. Clone size and V and J calls were adopted from that table, with D and trimming inferred from the DNA. Of some 250,000 clones in the sample, around 90% are singletons; the top ten hold 0.99%. CDR3 size: 13 residues. Germline V CDR1 and CDR2: SNHLY, FYNNEI. The V segment lost 6 bases and the J segment 7 bases; nucleotides outside the gene matches: 4. This sample is drawn from a study of blood T cell repertoires in COVID-19. Across the study: From the United States, Italy and Spain came samples of acute and convalescent COVID-19. T cells, B-cell-depleted T cells, or PBMCs supplied cDNA or gDNA.

V gene TRBV2 combines with J gene TRBJ1-4; 8 bases are shared with TRBD1. This receptor was obtained from a woman aged 35 to 49 who had recovered from COVID-19. Sequencing used peripheral blood. The CDR3 coding sequence is TGTGCCAGCAGACAGGGGGTGACTGAAAAACTGTTTTTT. Translation gives CASRQGVTEKLFF.